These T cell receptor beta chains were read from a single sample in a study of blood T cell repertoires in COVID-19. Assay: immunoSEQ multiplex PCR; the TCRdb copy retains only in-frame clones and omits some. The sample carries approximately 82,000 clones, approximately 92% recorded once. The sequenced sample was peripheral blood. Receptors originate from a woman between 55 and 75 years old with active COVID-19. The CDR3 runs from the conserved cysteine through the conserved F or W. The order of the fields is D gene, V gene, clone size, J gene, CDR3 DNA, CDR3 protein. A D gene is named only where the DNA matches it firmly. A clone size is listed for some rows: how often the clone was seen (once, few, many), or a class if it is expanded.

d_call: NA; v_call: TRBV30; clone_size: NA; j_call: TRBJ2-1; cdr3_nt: TGTGCCTGGAGTGTACGGGCTAGCGTGACATACAATGAGCAGTTCTTC; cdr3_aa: CAWSVRASVTYNEQFF
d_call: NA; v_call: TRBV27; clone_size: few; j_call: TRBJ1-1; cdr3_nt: TGTGCCAGCAGTCTGGGTGAGGGGGTGCGGAACACTGAAGCTTTCTTT; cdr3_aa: CASSLGEGVRNTEAFF
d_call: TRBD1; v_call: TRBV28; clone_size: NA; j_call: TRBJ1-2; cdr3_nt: TGTGCCAGCAATGGAGACAGGGGCTATGGCTACACCTTC; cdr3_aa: CASNGDRGYGYTF
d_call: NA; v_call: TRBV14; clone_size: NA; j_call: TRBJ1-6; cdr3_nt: TGTGCCAGCAGCCAAGGGGGGGGGCTCTCCAGATCACCCCTCCACTTT; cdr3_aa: CASSQGGGLSRSPLHF
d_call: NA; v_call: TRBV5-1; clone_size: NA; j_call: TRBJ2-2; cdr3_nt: TGCGCCAGCAGCTTGGCCCGGGGTACGAACACCGGGGAGCTGTTTTTT; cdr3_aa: CASSLARGTNTGELFF
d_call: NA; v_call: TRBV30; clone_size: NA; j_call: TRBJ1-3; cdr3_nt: TGTGCCTGGAGTGGCGCCACCTCTGGAAACACCATATATTTT; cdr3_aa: CAWSGATSGNTIYF
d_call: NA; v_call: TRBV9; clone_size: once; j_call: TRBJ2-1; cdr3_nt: TGTGCCAGCAGCGTAGGGCTAGTGCAAAGCGATGAGCAGTTCTTC; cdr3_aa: CASSVGLVQSDEQFF
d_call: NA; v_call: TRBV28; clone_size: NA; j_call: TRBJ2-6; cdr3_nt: TGTGCCAGCAGTTTTAACAGAATCTATACTGGGGCCAACGTCCTGACTTTC; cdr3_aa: CASSFNRIYTGANVLTF
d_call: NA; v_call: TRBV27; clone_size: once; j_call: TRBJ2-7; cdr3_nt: TGTGCCAGCACTACCGCGAGGTCGACCTCCTACGAGCAGTACTTC; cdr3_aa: CASTTARSTSYEQYF
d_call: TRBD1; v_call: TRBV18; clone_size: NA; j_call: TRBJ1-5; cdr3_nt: TGTGCCAGCTCAGTGACAGGGAATCAGCCCCAGCATTTT; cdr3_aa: CASSVTGNQPQHF
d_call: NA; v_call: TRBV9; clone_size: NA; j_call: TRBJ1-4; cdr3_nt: TGTGCCAGCAGCGTAGCAGGGAATGAAAAACTGTTTTTT; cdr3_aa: CASSVAGNEKLFF
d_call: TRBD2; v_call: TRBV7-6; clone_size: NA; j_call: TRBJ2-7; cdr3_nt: TGTGCCAGCAGCTTTGGGACTAGCGGAACCTACGAGCAGTACTTC; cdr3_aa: CASSFGTSGTYEQYF
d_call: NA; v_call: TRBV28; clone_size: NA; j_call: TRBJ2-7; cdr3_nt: TGTGCCAGCATTCCGACAGGCTCCTACGAGCAGTACTTC; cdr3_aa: CASIPTGSYEQYF
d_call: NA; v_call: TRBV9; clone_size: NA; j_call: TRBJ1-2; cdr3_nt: TGTGCCAGCACGGTCGGGGGAAGGGATGACTATGGCTACACCTTC; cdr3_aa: CASTVGGRDDYGYTF
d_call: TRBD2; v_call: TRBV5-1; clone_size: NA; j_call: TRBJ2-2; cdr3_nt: TGCGCCAGCAGCCCTCAAGCGGGAGACGGCACCGGGGAGCTGTTTTTT; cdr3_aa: CASSPQAGDGTGELFF
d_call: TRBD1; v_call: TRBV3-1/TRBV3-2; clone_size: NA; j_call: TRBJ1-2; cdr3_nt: TGTGCCAGCAGCCCGACAGGGTCTAACTATGGCTACACCTTC; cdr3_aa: CASSPTGSNYGYTF
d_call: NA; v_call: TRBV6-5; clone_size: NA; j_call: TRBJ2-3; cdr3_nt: TGTGCCAGCAGCCGCGGGACAGCCGCCGATACGCAGTATTTT; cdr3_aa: CASSRGTAADTQYF
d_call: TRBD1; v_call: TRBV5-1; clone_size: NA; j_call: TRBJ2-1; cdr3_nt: TGCGCCAGCAGCTTGCGGGACAGGGAGTTAGGGCAGTTCTTC; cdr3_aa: CASSLRDRELGQFF
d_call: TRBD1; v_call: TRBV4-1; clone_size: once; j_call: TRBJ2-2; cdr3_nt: TGCGCCAGCGCAGATACAGGGGTAGAAACCGGGGAGCTGTTTTTT; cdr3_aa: CASADTGVETGELFF
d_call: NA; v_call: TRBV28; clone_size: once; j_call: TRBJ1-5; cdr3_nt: TGTGCCAGCAGTTTCAGGTTGACAGCTCATCAGCCCCAGCATTTT; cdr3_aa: CASSFRLTAHQPQHF
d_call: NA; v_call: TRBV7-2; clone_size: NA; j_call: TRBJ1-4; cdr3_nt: TGTGCCAGCAGCTTAAGAGGTACAACTAATGAAAAACTGTTTTTT; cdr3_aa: CASSLRGTTNEKLFF
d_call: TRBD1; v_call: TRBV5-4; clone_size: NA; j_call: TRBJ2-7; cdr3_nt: TGTGCCAGCAGCTTGGGACAGGGCGAAAGTGAGCAGTACTTC; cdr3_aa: CASSLGQGESEQYF
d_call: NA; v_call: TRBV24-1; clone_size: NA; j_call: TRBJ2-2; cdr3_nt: TGTGCCACCAGTGTCGGGACAAGTAACGGGGAGCTGTTTTTT; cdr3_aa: CATSVGTSNGELFF
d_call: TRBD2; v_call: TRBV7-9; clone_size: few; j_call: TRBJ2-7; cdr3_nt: TGTGCCAGCAGACATAGCGGGGACTCCTACGAGCAGTACTTC; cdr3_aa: CASRHSGDSYEQYF
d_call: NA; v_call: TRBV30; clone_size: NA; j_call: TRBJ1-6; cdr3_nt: TGTGCCTGGGACAGGAATTCACCCCTCCACTTT; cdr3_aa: CAWDRNSPLHF
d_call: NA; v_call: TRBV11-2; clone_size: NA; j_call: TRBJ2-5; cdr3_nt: TGTGCCAGCAGCAGCCGAAGTGGCACAGGAGAGACCCAGTACTTC; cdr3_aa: CASSSRSGTGETQYF
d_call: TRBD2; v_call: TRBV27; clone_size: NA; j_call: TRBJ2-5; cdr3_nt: TGTGCCAGCAGGGGACTAGCGGGGCCCCCGTTTGTGACCCAGTACTTC; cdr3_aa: CASRGLAGPPFVTQYF
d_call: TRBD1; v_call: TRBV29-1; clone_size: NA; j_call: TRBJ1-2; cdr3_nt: TGCAGCGTTGAACCCTCCTCGCAGGGGGGCTATGGCTACACCTTC; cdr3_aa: CSVEPSSQGGYGYTF
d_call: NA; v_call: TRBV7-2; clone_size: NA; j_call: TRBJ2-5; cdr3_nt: TGTGCCAGCAGCCCCCCAGGGAAAGAGACCCAGTACTTC; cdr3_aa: CASSPPGKETQYF
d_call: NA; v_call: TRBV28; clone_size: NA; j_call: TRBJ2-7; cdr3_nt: TGTGCCAGCAGAGGGGTCTACGAGCAGTACTTC; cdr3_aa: CASRGVYEQYF
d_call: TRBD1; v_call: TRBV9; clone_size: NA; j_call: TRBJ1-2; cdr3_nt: TGTGCCAGCAGCGCACAGGGGGATTATGGCTACACCTTC; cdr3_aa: CASSAQGDYGYTF
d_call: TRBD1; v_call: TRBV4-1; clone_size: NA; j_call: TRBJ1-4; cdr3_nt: TGCGCCAGCAGCCAGGGGACAGGGGCAATTAATGAAAAACTGTTTTTT; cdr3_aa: CASSQGTGAINEKLFF
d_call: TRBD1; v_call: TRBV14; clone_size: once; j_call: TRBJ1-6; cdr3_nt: TGTGCCAGCAGCCCCCGGGACAGTAATTCACCCCTCCACTTT; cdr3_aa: CASSPRDSNSPLHF
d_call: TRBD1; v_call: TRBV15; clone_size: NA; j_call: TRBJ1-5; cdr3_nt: TGTGCCACCAGCAGTGACAGGGGCCCCCATCAGCCCCAGCATTTT; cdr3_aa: CATSSDRGPHQPQHF
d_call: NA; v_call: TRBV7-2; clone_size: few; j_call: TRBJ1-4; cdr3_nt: TGTGCCAGCAGCTCAGGGTACGGTGAAAAACTGTTTTTT; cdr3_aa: CASSSGYGEKLFF
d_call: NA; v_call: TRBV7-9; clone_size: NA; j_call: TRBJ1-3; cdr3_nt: TGTGCCAGCAGCTTCTCGGACAGAAACACCATATATTTT; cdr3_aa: CASSFSDRNTIYF
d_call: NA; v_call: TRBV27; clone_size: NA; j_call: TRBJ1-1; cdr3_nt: TGTGCCAGCAGGGAAACAGGGAGGGACACTGAAGCTTTCTTT; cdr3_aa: CASRETGRDTEAFF
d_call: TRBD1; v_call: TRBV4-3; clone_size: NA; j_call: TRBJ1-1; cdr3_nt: TGCGCCAGCAGCCAAGCTAGCCTCCAGGGGGTGGCTTTCTTT; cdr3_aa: CASSQASLQGVAFF
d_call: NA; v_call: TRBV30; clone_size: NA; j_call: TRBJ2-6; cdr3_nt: TGTGCCGGCTCCAGGGGTTTTGGGGCCAACGTCCTGACTTTC; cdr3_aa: CAGSRGFGANVLTF
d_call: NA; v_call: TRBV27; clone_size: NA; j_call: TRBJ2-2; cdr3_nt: TGTGCCAGCAGTTTTCGTGGAAGGGAGGCCGGGGAGCTGTTTTTT; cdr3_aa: CASSFRGREAGELFF
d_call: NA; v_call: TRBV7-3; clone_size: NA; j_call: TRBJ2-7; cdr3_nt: TGTGCCAGCAGCCCCCGATGGGGCTACGAGCAGTACTTT; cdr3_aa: CASSPRWGYEQYF
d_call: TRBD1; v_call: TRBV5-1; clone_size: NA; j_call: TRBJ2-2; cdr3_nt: TGCGCCAGCAGCTTGGCCAGACAGGGTGGGTCCGGGGAGCTGTTTTTT; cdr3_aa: CASSLARQGGSGELFF
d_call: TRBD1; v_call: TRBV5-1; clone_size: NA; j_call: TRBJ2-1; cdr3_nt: TGCGCCAGCAGCTCAACCGGGGACAGGGCCTACAATGAGCAGTTCTTC; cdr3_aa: CASSSTGDRAYNEQFF
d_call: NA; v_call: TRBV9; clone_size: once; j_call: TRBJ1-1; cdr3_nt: TGTGCCAGCAGCGTTTCCATGAACACTGAAGCTTTCTTT; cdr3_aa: CASSVSMNTEAFF
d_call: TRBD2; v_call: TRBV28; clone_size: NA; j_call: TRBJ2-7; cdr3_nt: TGTGCCAGCAGGGGGACTAGCGGCACCTACGAGCAGTACTTC; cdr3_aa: CASRGTSGTYEQYF
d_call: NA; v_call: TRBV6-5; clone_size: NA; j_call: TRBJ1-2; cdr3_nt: TGTGCCAGCAGTTCCATGACAGTTTTCTATGGCTACACCTTC; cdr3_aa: CASSSMTVFYGYTF
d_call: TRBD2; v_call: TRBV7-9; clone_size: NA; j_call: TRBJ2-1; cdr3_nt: TGTGCCAGCAGCTTAGCGGGGACTAGCGGGAGGGGAAATGAGCAGTTCTTC; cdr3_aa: CASSLAGTSGRGNEQFF
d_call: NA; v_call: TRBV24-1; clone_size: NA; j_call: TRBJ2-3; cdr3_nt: TGTGCCACCAGTGATTTGAAAGCGTCTAGCACAGATACGCAGTATTTT; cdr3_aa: CATSDLKASSTDTQYF
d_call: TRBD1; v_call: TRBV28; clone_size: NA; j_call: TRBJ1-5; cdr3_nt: TGTGCCAGCCAGGGGGCGAATAGCAATCAGCCCCAGCATTTT; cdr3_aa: CASQGANSNQPQHF
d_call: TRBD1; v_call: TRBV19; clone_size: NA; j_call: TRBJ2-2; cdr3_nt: TGTGCCAGTAGCAATACAGGGGCCAGGGAGCTGTTTTTT; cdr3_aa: CASSNTGARELFF
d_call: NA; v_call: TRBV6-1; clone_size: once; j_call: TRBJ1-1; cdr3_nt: TGTGCCAGCAGTACATGGGTCCAGGACACTGAAGCTTTCTTT; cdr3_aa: CASSTWVQDTEAFF
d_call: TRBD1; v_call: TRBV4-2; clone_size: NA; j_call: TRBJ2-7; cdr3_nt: TGTGCCAGCAGCCCCGGGACAGGGAGCCTCGAGCAGTACTTC; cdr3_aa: CASSPGTGSLEQYF
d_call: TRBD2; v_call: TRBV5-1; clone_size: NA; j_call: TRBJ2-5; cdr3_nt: TGCGCCAGCAGCAACCCGGGGGGGGAGACCCAGTACTTC; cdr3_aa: CASSNPGGETQYF
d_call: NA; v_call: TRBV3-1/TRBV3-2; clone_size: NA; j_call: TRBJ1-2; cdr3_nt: TGTGCCAGCAGCCAAGCTGGCACGGGCTACACCTTC; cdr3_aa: CASSQAGTGYTF